Presented here are 14 T cell receptor beta chains from one specimen sequenced in a study of beta chain features in type 1 diabetes. Regarding the study as a whole: Type 1 diabetes patients showed a moderate but significant shortening of TCRB CDR3s in all four CD4+ subsets.

Reverse transcribing all isolated RNA meant expressed TCRB transcripts were sequenced. The repertoire was sequenced with immunoSEQ multiplex PCR; TCRdb's copy has only in-frame clones and lacks some. The table shows under 300,000 clones, with 24% occurring only once. These receptors' antigens are unknown. Specimen: naive CD4+ T cells from blood. The source is a woman younger than 45 with type 1 diabetes.

This clone was counted a few times. CDR3 residues: CASSQPLDKLAFF. In DNA form, the CDR3 reads TGCGCCAGCAGCCAACCCTTGGACAAGTTGGCTTTCTTT. This rearrangement joins TRBV4-1 to TRBJ1-1, with a tentative D call TRBD1 (5 bases). Trimming left V 2 bases short and J 11 bases short, with 15 bases between. This CDR3 is 13 amino acids long. Germline V lookup: CDR1 MGHRA, CDR2 YSYEKL.

This clone was picked up a small number of times. V usage is TRBV5-1 and J usage is TRBJ2-5; the D gene is possibly TRBD1 (5 bases). Per the germline V gene, CDR1 is SGHRS and CDR2 is YFSETQ. Trimming removed 0 bases from V and 4 bases from J, with 10 bases in between. The length of the CDR3 is 14 residues. The CDR3 region is CASSLAGFGETQYF. The DNA for the CDR3 is TGCGCCAGCAGCTTGGCAGGGTTCGGAGAGACCCAGTACTTC. Variable domain in full (rest from reference TRBV5-1 and TRBJ2-5): KAGVTQTPRYLIKTRGQQVTLSCSPISGHRSVSWYQQTPGQGLQFLFEYFSETQRNKGNFPGRFSGRQFSNSRSEMNVSTLELGDSALYLCASSLAGFGETQYFGPGTRLLVL.

This clone was counted between two and nine times. The rearrangement uses TRBV4-1 and TRBJ2-4; 10 bases map to TRBD1. The CDR3 contains 15 residues. V lost 4 bases and J lost 6; bases outside the gene matches: 6. Germline CDR1 reads MGHRA; CDR2 reads YSYEKL. In DNA, the CDR3 is TGCGCCAGCAGCCCCCCAGGACAGGGGGGAAACATTCAGTACTTC. As protein: CASSPPGQGGNIQYF.

The J gene is TRBJ2-2, the V gene TRBV14; TRBD2 matches 12 bases. The CDR3 runs to 14 residues. Germline values: CDR1 SGHDN, CDR2 FVKESK. Trimming removed 0 bases from V and 17 bases from J; junction bases left unmatched: 7. The CDR3, as DNA: TGTGCCAGCAGCCAAGATAGGACTAGCGGGACTCGTTTTTTT. Its translation: CASSQDRTSGTRFF.

This clone was seen a handful of times. The junction departs from the called germline gene at one end, perhaps through a read error. This chain connects TRBV7-7 to TRBJ1-1, with TRBD1 as a possible D gene (5 bases). This CDR3 spans 12 amino acids. CDR1 and CDR2 (germline): SSHAT, FNYEAQ (reference sequence). CDR3: CASSPLQGRAFF. The CDR3 nucleotides read TGTGCTAGCAGCCCCCTGCAGGGTCGAGCTTTCTTT.

This clone has just a few counts. The chain is built from TRBV5-1 and TRBJ1-4, with 7 bases that match TRBD1. V lost 4 bases, J lost 6 bases, and 9 bases stayed unmatched. Looked up from germline, CDR1 is SGHRS and CDR2 is YFSETQ. This CDR3 spans 15 amino acids. CDR3: CASSPRAGTDEKLFF. The CDR3 DNA sequence: TGCGCCAGCAGCCCCAGAGCCGGGACAGATGAAAAACTGTTTTTT.

This clone was found a few times. The genes are TRBV19 and TRBJ2-7, with 8 bases that match TRBD2. Unmatched junction bases numbered 9, after V lost 9 bases and J lost 2 bases. Germline CDR1 reads LNHDA; CDR2 reads SQIVND (reference sequence). The CDR3 loop spans 14 amino acids. The CDR3 region has the DNA TGTGCCAGCGGTACGGGAGGGCTTCCCTACGAGCAGTACTTC. It encodes CASGTGGLPYEQYF.

This clone has only a few counts. The chain couples TRBV7-9 to TRBJ1-4; 8 nucleotides agree with TRBD1. CDR3 length: 14 residues. Germline loops: CDR1 SEHNR, CDR2 FQNEAQ (reference sequence). J lost 8 bases, V lost 7 bases, and 9 bases had no gene match. The CDR3 nucleotides are TGTGCCAGCAACGACAGGGGCAGTGGGGAAAAACTGTTTTTT. Translated: CASNDRGSGEKLFF.

V gene TRBV2 combines with J gene TRBJ2-1; 9 nucleotides match TRBD1. After removal of 3 bases from V and 8 bases from J, the junction contained 5 bases not matched to a gene. The CDR3 consists of 14 residues. Germline V gene sequence: CDR1 SNHLY, CDR2 FYNNEI. This CDR3 is CASSDGTGLDEQFF. The CDR3 DNA follows: TGTGCCAGCAGTGACGGGACAGGGTTGGATGAGCAGTTCTTC.

The chain recombines TRBV9 with TRBJ1-2; no reliable D call. Per germline, CDR1 SGDLS and CDR2 YYNGEE. The CDR3 is made up of 13 amino acids. Between the trimmed V and J ends, which lost 0 bases and 1 base, there was a span of 4 bases. CDR3 residues: CASSVVGNYGYTF. CDR3 sequence (DNA): TGTGCCAGCAGCGTAGTCGGTAACTATGGCTACACCTTC. The entire variable domain, with the rest obtained from reference TRBV9 and TRBJ1-2, is as follows: DSGVTQTPKHLITATGQRVTLRCSPRSGDLSVYWYQQSLDQGLQFLIQYYNGEERAKGNILERFSAQQFPDLHSELNLSSLELGDSALYFCASSVVGNYGYTFGSGTRLTVV.

The chain recombines TRBV29-1 with TRBJ2-5; 7 bases are shared with TRBD2. Trimming at V came to 7 bases and at J to 5 bases, leaving 7 bases not matched to a gene. CDR3 size: 12 residues. Germline CDR1 reads SQVTM; CDR2 reads ANQGSEA. The CDR3 reads CSGRTSGETQYF. The CDR3 nucleotides are TGCAGCGGCCGGACTAGTGGGGAGACCCAGTACTTC.

The chain carries TRBV6-1 and TRBJ2-5, with TRBD1 identical over 7 bases. Germline V gene sequence: CDR1 MNHNS, CDR2 SASEGT. Trimming at V came to 11 bases and at J to 1 base, leaving 4 bases not matched to a gene. This CDR3 is 12 amino acids long. The CDR3 sequence is CAGGQFQETQYF. The CDR3 nucleotides are TGTGCCGGGGGACAGTTCCAAGAGACCCAGTACTTC.

This clone was seen more than once but under ten times. This chain connects TRBV28 to TRBJ2-3, with D perhaps TRBD2 (6 bases). This CDR3 contains 15 residues. Germline V gene lookup returns CDR1 MDHEN and CDR2 SYDVKM. Trimming left V 1 base short and J 2 bases short, with 10 bases between. As DNA, the CDR3 is TGTGCCAGCAGTTTATCTAGCGACCTCACAGATACGCAGTATTTT. It is translated as CASSLSSDLTDTQYF.

The chain couples TRBV7-9 to TRBJ2-1; 14 bases fit TRBD2. CDR1 is SEHNR, CDR2 FQNEAQ, per germline (reference sequence). V lost 4 bases to trimming and J lost 8 bases; unmatched junction nucleotides: 1. This CDR3 is 14 amino acids long. The CDR3 is CASSWGLAGDEQFF. DNA of the CDR3: TGTGCCAGCAGCTGGGGACTAGCGGGAGATGAGCAGTTCTTC.